Below, 6 T cell receptor beta chains from the same sample are listed, as sequenced in a study of CD8 T cells in ankylosing spondylitis. General study results and limits: Within ankylosing spondylitis blood, a TCR beta motif made up of eight highly homologous variants appeared to be characteristic.

No antigen has been identified for these receptors. TCRdb ran MiXCR on the 5' RACE reads and lists one entry per CDR3 protein. The sample carries some 800,000 distinct CDR3 sequences, approximately 10% recorded once. Sequenced: blood, either unsorted or a sorted T cell fraction (not recorded which). The receptors derive from a male donor with ankylosing spondylitis.

This clonotype came up many times. The chain employs TRBV20-1 and TRBJ1-4, with D hard to call. The CDR3 extends over 14 amino acids. Per germline, CDR1 DFQATT and CDR2 SNEGSKA (reference sequence). Trimming took 2 bases from V and 0 from J, leaving 7 bases between them. CDR3 coding DNA: TGCAGTGCTAGACCCCCCCCAACTAATGAAAAACTGTTTTTT. Encoded protein: CSARPPPTNEKLFF.

The rearrangement uses TRBV4-3 and TRBJ2-7; D is ambiguous. Germline V gene sequence: CDR1 LGHNA, CDR2 YSLEER. CDR3 length: 15 residues. Between the trimmed V and J ends, which lost 0 bases and 3 bases, there was a span of 12 bases. CDR3 sequence: CASSQDSGPGYEQYF. The CDR3 bases are TGCGCCAGCAGCCAAGATTCAGGACCCGGCTACGAGCAGTACTTC.

The rearrangement joins TRBV20-1 to TRBJ2-7; 14 bases map to TRBD2. The germline V gene encodes CDR1 DFQATT and CDR2 SNEGSKA (reference sequence). The CDR3 is 14 residues long. Germline trimming cut 6 bases from V and 7 bases from J; bases unmatched to any gene: 8. CDR3 in amino acids: CSAQPGLAGVEQYF. The CDR3 DNA reads TGCAGTGCACAACCGGGACTAGCGGGAGTAGAGCAGTACTTC.

The table lists this clonotype with many counts. The V gene is TRBV29-1, the J gene TRBJ2-7, with 9 positions matching TRBD1. The germline CDR1 and CDR2 sequences are SQVTM and ANQGSEA. The CDR3 is made up of 15 amino acids. V gave up 4 bases and J gave up 1 base; unmatched junction bases: 8. The CDR3 here is CSVVGSTGGSYEQYF. CDR3 DNA: TGCAGCGTTGTGGGGTCGACAGGGGGATCCTACGAGCAGTACTTC.

This clonotype turned up a few times. The V gene is TRBV4-3, the J gene TRBJ1-1; perhaps TRBD1 as D (5 bases). The CDR3 runs to 15 residues. Germline values: CDR1 LGHNA, CDR2 YSLEER. Trimming shortened V by 1 base and J by 3 bases, and 12 bases separated the two germline ends. The CDR3 protein is CASSQVRGWDTEAFF. For the CDR3, the DNA is TGCGCCAGCAGCCAAGTAAGGGGATGGGACACTGAAGCTTTCTTT.

This chain connects TRBV6-1 to TRBJ1-4; TRBD1 agrees at 10 bases. The CDR3 runs to 19 residues. Germline CDR1 reads MNHNS; CDR2 reads SASEGT. The junction had 16 bases not matched to a gene; V was cut back by 6 bases and J by 3 bases. The CDR3 reads CASRLGQGSAIGANEKLFF. In DNA form, the CDR3 reads TGTGCCAGCAGGTTGGGACAGGGGAGCGCAATCGGGGCTAATGAAAAACTGTTTTTT.